The 23 T cell receptor beta chains below come from one sample, sequenced in a study of PD-1 blockade in mismatch repair-deficient tumors (dated by TCRdb to about 2017). Libraries were built with the immunoSEQ multiplex PCR assay. TCRdb re-hosts the immuneACCESS table, in-frame sequences only. Its copies lack some clones; in the studies checked, an unresolved V gene accounts for under half of them, and the cause for the rest is not known. A total of tens of thousands of clones appear in this sample, around 82% of them only once. Clones ranked in the top ten supply about 3% of the sample. This specimen was peripheral blood, taken 4 weeks after starting pembrolizumab. Every receptor here comes from an adult with mismatch repair-deficient cancer.

This clone is categorized as medium-sized. The V and J genes are TRBV7-9 and TRBJ1-4; D is possibly TRBD1 (5 bases). From germline, CDR1 is SEHNR and CDR2 FQNEAQ (reference sequence). There are 13 residues in the CDR3. Deletions cut 9 bases from V and 4 bases from J, with 12 bases between. The CDR3 is CARGGSDNEKLFF. DNA of the CDR3: TGTGCCAGGGGGGGGTCCGATAATGAAAAACTGTTTTTT. The whole variable domain, filled in from reference TRBV7-9 and TRBJ1-4, reads DTGVSQNPRHKITKRGQNVTFRCDPISEHNRLYWYRQTLGQGPEFLTYFQNEAQLEKSRLLSDRFSAERPKGSFSTLEIQRTEQGDSAMYLCARGGSDNEKLFFGSGTQLSVL.

The CDR3 protein is CAHVTGPAEAFF. CDR3 nucleotides: TGTGCCCACGTGACAGGGCCCGCTGAAGCTTTCTTT. The chain carries TRBV30 and TRBJ1-1, with TRBD1 matching over 7 bases. The V segment lost 8 bases and the J segment 6 bases; nucleotides outside the gene matches: 9. Germline values: CDR1 GTSNPN, CDR2 SVGIG (reference sequence). The CDR3 has 12 amino acids.

In this sample, this clone turned up a few times. The CDR3 DNA follows: TGTGCCAGCAGCGTATGGGGATATGGCTACACCTTC. Protein: CASSVWGYGYTF. The rearrangement uses TRBV9 and TRBJ1-2, with D hard to call. V was pared by 1 base and J by 5 bases, with 6 bases between. CDR1 is SGDLS, CDR2 YYNGEE, per germline. The CDR3 runs to 12 residues. Based on the CDR3 plus reference TRBV9 and TRBJ1-2, the full variable domain is DSGVTQTPKHLITATGQRVTLRCSPRSGDLSVYWYQQSLDQGLQFLIQYYNGEERAKGNILERFSAQQFPDLHSELNLSSLELGDSALYFCASSVWGYGYTFGSGTRLTVV.

This clone was detected a few times. V and J are TRBV5-1 and TRBJ2-2; maybe TRBD1 (5 bases). The V end lost 0 bases, the J end lost 6 bases, and 12 bases lay between the germline ends. This CDR3 has 15 amino acids. Per germline, CDR1 SGHRS and CDR2 YFSETQ. CDR3 bases: TGCGCCAGCAGCTTGGTTCAGGGTGAGGCCGGGGAGCTGTTTTTT. Its translation: CASSLVQGEAGELFF.

This clone has a handful of counts. The chain couples TRBV7-9 to TRBJ1-5; D is uncertain. V dropped 4 bases and J dropped 1 base, with 8 bases sitting between them. Per germline, CDR1 SEHNR and CDR2 FQNEAQ (reference sequence). The CDR3 totals 14 residues. The DNA of the CDR3 is TGTGCCAGCAGCTCCCAGGACAGCAATCAGCCCCAGCATTTT. As protein: CASSSQDSNQPQHF.

This clone was seen a few times. V usage is TRBV4-1 and J usage is TRBJ2-7; D is tentatively TRBD1 or TRBD2 (5 bases each). V gave up 1 base and J gave up 7 bases, with 14 bases separating them. Germline V lookup: CDR1 MGHRA, CDR2 YSYEKL. This CDR3 is 14 amino acids long. Here the CDR3 reads CASSQVRDLGEQYF. In DNA, the CDR3 is TGCGCCAGCAGCCAAGTTCGGGACCTGGGGGAGCAGTACTTC.

This clone was detected once. This rearrangement joins TRBV5-1 to TRBJ2-5, with TRBD2 matching 12 bases. CDR1 SGHRS and CDR2 YFSETQ come from the germline V gene. The CDR3 is 16 amino acids. V shed 3 bases, J shed 5 bases, and the junction held 8 bases outside the gene matches. CDR3 in amino acids: CASSSLAGGELETQYF. DNA of the CDR3: TGCGCCAGCAGCTCACTAGCGGGAGGCGAACTGGAGACCCAGTACTTC.

In this sample, this clone turned up a few times. The chain recombines TRBV7-2 with TRBJ2-7, with 9 bases identical to TRBD1. This CDR3 comprises 14 residues. Looked up from germline, CDR1 is SGHTA and CDR2 is FQGNSA. Trimming cost V 5 bases and J 3 bases; bases outside gene matches: 5. The CDR3 reads CASSVDRGYYEQYF. The DNA of the CDR3 is TGTGCCAGCAGCGTAGACAGGGGGTACTACGAGCAGTACTTC.

This clone was recorded a few times. The chain is built from TRBV7-3 and TRBJ2-7, with 11 bases aligning to TRBD1. The junction had 9 bases not matched to a gene; V was cut back by 5 bases and J by 6 bases. CDR1 and CDR2 (germline): SGHTA, FQGTGA. CDR3 size: 15 residues. CDR3 sequence reads: CASSPRTGGAIEQYF. DNA of the CDR3: TGTGCCAGCAGCCCCCGGACAGGGGGCGCGATCGAGCAGTACTTC.

The J gene is TRBJ1-2, the V gene TRBV5-8, with unresolved D. CDR1 SGHTS and CDR2 YDEGEE come from the germline V gene. Trimming removed 3 bases from V and 4 bases from J, with 10 bases in between. The CDR3 has 13 residues. The CDR3 here is CASSSLPAYGYTF. In DNA form, the CDR3 reads TGTGCCAGCAGCTCTCTCCCAGCCTATGGCTACACCTTC.

This chain joins TRBV12-5 and TRBJ2-5; D is perhaps TRBD1 or TRBD2 (6 bases each). The CDR3 has 14 residues. In germline, CDR1 is LGHNT, CDR2 FRNRAP. Trimming pared 5 bases from V and 5 bases from J, leaving 15 bases between. The CDR3 protein is CASGGGLEGETQYF. CDR3 nucleotides: TGTGCTAGTGGTGGGGGGCTAGAGGGTGAGACCCAGTACTTC.

V and J are TRBV6-1 and TRBJ1-5; TRBD1 might be the D (5 bases). Germline assignment: CDR1 MNHNS and CDR2 SASEGT. V shed 3 bases and J shed 7 bases, with 16 bases lying between them. The CDR3 loop spans 15 amino acids. CDR3 bases: TGTGCCAGCAGTGATTATCGGGGGGAGGAACAGCCCCAGCATTTT. Encoded protein: CASSDYRGEEQPQHF.

The V call is TRBV2, the J call TRBJ2-7; D unresolved. CDR3 length: 13 residues. V was clipped by 7 bases and J by 0 bases, with 10 bases between them. Germline CDR1 is SNHLY and CDR2 is FYNNEI. Here the CDR3 DNA reads TGTGCCAGCAACCCGGGCGACTCCTACGAGCAGTACTTC. Its protein is CASNPGDSYEQYF.

The chain employs TRBV11-1 and TRBJ1-1, with a possible D match to TRBD1 (6 bases). From germline, CDR1 is SGHAT and CDR2 FQDESV (reference sequence). The CDR3 covers 15 residues. V shed 5 bases and J shed 4 bases, with 17 bases lying between them. The CDR3 region has the DNA TGTGCCAGCAGCGAGGGACACCTGATGGGCACTGAAGCTTTCTTT. Its translation: CASSEGHLMGTEAFF.

The V gene is TRBV18, the J gene TRBJ1-2, with no clear D. CDR1 KGHSH and CDR2 LQKENI come from the germline V gene. V lost 4 bases, J lost 5 bases, and 14 bases lay in between. The CDR3 has 14 amino acids. CDR3 DNA: TGTGCCAGCTCACAGGACCCGGGTTCTTATGGCTACACCTTC. It specifies CASSQDPGSYGYTF. Together with reference TRBV18 and TRBJ1-2, the CDR3 gives the full variable domain: NAGVMQNPRHLVRRRGQEARLRCSPMKGHSHVYWYRQLPEEGLKFMVYLQKENIIDESGMPKERFSAEFPKEGPSILRIQQVVRGDSAAYFCASSQDPGSYGYTFGSGTRLTVV.

By share, this clone ranks as medium-sized. The rearrangement links TRBV5-1 to TRBJ2-7, with 7 bases lining up with TRBD1. V dropped 0 bases and J dropped 3; count of bases not matched to a gene: 3. Germline V gene lookup returns CDR1 SGHRS and CDR2 YFSETQ. This CDR3 contains 14 residues. CDR3 amino acids: CASSLGGTDYEQYF. For the CDR3, the DNA is TGCGCCAGCAGCTTGGGGGGGACAGACTACGAGCAGTACTTC.

CDR3 DNA: TGTGCCAGCAGCTTAGGGGACGGTAATCAGCCCCAGCATTTT. Amino acids: CASSLGDGNQPQHF. The V gene is TRBV7-2, the J gene TRBJ1-5; D may be TRBD1 (5 bases). The CDR3 length is 14 residues. The germline V and J ends were trimmed by 1 base and 4 bases, with 8 bases remaining between them. The V gene's germline CDR1 is SGHTA and CDR2 FQGNSA.

This clone has only a few counts. The rearrangement joins TRBV11-2 to TRBJ2-7, with D hard to call. V dropped 5 bases and J dropped 5 bases, with 10 bases sitting between them. The CDR3 totals 12 residues. The germline CDR1 and CDR2 sequences are SGHAT and FQNNGV. CDR3 sequence reads: CASSRSVHEQYF. CDR3 in DNA: TGTGCCAGCAGCCGGTCTGTCCACGAGCAGTACTTC.

The chain employs TRBV7-9 and TRBJ2-1, with TRBD2 matching over 7 bases. With 6 bases clipped from V and 7 bases from J, the junction kept 9 bases outside the gene matches. The CDR3 loop spans 14 amino acids. Per germline, CDR1 SEHNR and CDR2 FQNEAQ (reference sequence). The CDR3 DNA reads TGTGCCAGCAGGAGAGAGGCGGGAGTGAATGAGCAGTTCTTC. It specifies CASRREAGVNEQFF.

This sequence joins TRBV9 and TRBJ2-2; D gene unclear. Germline CDR1 is SGDLS and CDR2 is YYNGEE. Between the trimmed V and J ends, which lost 3 bases and 4 bases, there was a span of 13 bases. The CDR3 loop spans 15 amino acids. The CDR3 DNA is TGTGCCAGCAGCGCAAATACACCGGCCACCGGGGAGCTGTTTTTT. It is translated as CASSANTPATGELFF. Complete variable domain (other parts from reference TRBV9 and TRBJ2-2): DSGVTQTPKHLITATGQRVTLRCSPRSGDLSVYWYQQSLDQGLQFLIQYYNGEERAKGNILERFSAQQFPDLHSELNLSSLELGDSALYFCASSANTPATGELFFGEGSRLTVL.

The chain uses TRBV5-6 and TRBJ1-1; a weak D match, TRBD1 (6 bases). V dropped 4 bases and J dropped 5 bases, with 18 bases sitting between them. Germline V CDR1 and CDR2: SGHDT, YYEEEE. CDR3 length equals 15 residues. CDR3: CASSPSFRGGTEAFF. DNA of the CDR3: TGTGCCAGCAGCCCCAGCTTTAGGGGGGGTACTGAAGCTTTCTTT.

V and J are TRBV6-5 and TRBJ1-4; D not certain. The V end lost 2 bases, the J end lost 0 bases, and 7 bases lay between the germline ends. In germline, CDR1 is MNHEY, CDR2 SVGAGI. The CDR3 runs 15 residues. CDR3 region: CASSYPGATNEKLFF. Written as DNA, the CDR3 is TGTGCCAGCAGTTACCCAGGTGCAACTAATGAAAAACTGTTTTTT.

This clone has just a few counts. The chain combines TRBV18 with TRBJ2-5; weak D call: TRBD1 (6 bases). Germline V gene lookup returns CDR1 KGHSH and CDR2 LQKENI. This CDR3 spans 13 amino acids. The V and J ends lost 6 bases and 2 bases respectively, with 10 bases between them. The CDR3 loop reads CASSTGRQETQYF. In DNA form, the CDR3 reads TGTGCCAGCTCGACAGGCCGACAAGAGACCCAGTACTTC. Using reference TRBV18 and TRBJ2-5 for the parts outside the CDR3, the full variable domain is NAGVMQNPRHLVRRRGQEARLRCSPMKGHSHVYWYRQLPEEGLKFMVYLQKENIIDESGMPKERFSAEFPKEGPSILRIQQVVRGDSAAYFCASSTGRQETQYFGPGTRLLVL.